The sample holds a few counts of the clone carrying this T cell receptor beta chain. The antigen is undetermined. The record originates from a study of T cells in Graves' hyperthyroidism and ophthalmopathy. Study-level findings and limits: Blood also contained most expanded thyroid clonotypes above 0.001. Prediction of ophthalmopathy progression came a median roughly 6.7 months pre-onset.

Amplified regions were TCR beta CDR3 sequences from RNA transcripts. Initially, a first-round RT-PCR of the TCR CDR3 employed the HTBI primer set. TCRdb reanalysed the multiplex PCR reads using MiXCR and keeps one entry per CDR3 protein. The repertoire has some 200,000 distinct CDR3 sequences, roughly a sixth of them found once; the top ten carry around 52%. Newly diagnosed hyperthyroidism patients aged 18 to 65 years had disease lasting under 2 months. Clinical symptoms, serum thyroxine, TRAb, thyroid ultrasound and orbital computed tomography established diagnosis. The length of the CDR3 is 15 residues. Germline V CDR1 and CDR2: MNHNS, SASEGT. With 8 bases removed from V and 5 bases from J, the gap between germline ends came to 19 bases.

Sequences were obtained from blood. This sequence originates from a woman aged 45-60 years with Graves' hyperthyroidism. This chain uses TRBV6-1 with TRBJ2-1, with D tentatively TRBD1 (6 bases). Written as DNA, the CDR3 is TGTGCCAGCCGAACCGAGGACAGTCTCGACAATGAGCAGTTCTTC. Its translation is CASRTEDSLDNEQFF.